The 20 T cell receptor beta chains below were found in one sample sequenced in a study. TCRdb fed the 5' RACE reads into MiXCR, producing one record per CDR3 protein. The sample records about 54,000 distinct CDR3 sequences, 17% being singletons. Sequenced material: naive CD4+ T cells sorted from blood. Subset noted: naive CD4+ T cells, CD4+CD45RA+CD25-. Receptors were obtained from a female donor with breast cancer.

This chain connects TRBV6-5 to TRBJ1-1, with TRBD1 identical over 8 bases. Germline V lookup: CDR1 MNHEY, CDR2 SVGAGI. The CDR3 runs to 14 residues. The trim removed 8 bases at V and 4 bases at J, leaving 9 bases unmatched. CDR3 in amino acids: CASAGQGGVTEAFF. CDR3 nucleotide sequence: TGTGCCAGCGCTGGACAGGGAGGAGTCACTGAAGCTTTCTTT.

The V and J genes are TRBV5-1 and TRBJ2-3, with D possibly TRBD1 on 5 matching bases. Germline V gene sequence: CDR1 SGHRS, CDR2 YFSETQ. Trimming stripped 0 bases from V and 5 bases from J, with 10 bases between. This CDR3 has 14 residues. CDR3 region: CASSLGQRGDTQYF. In DNA, the CDR3 is TGCGCCAGCAGCTTGGGACAGAGAGGAGATACGCAGTATTTT.

In this sample, this clonotype turned up a few times. The chain couples TRBV29-1 to TRBJ1-1; no clear D. The V and J ends lost 3 bases and 4 bases respectively, with 12 bases between them. Germline lookup yields CDR1 SQVTM and CDR2 ANQGSEA. The CDR3 totals 13 residues. Here the CDR3 DNA reads TGCAGCGTTGAGGGCCAGATGGCCACTGAAGCTTTCTTT. It codes for CSVEGQMATEAFF.

The chain recombines TRBV20-1 with TRBJ1-6; D gene unclear. Trimming left V 2 bases short and J 5 bases short, with 10 bases between. Germline CDR1 and CDR2: DFQATT and SNEGSKA (reference sequence). This CDR3 spans 14 amino acids. CDR3 sequence reads: CSARPAGHNSPLHF. The CDR3 nucleotides are TGCAGTGCTAGACCGGCAGGTCATAATTCACCCCTCCACTTT.

In this sample, this clonotype is medium-sized. The chain couples TRBV7-2 to TRBJ1-1; D is uncertain. V gave up 1 base and J gave up 1 base, with 4 bases separating them. The CDR3 contains 13 residues. Germline V gives CDR1 SGHTA, CDR2 FQGNSA. The CDR3, as DNA: TGTGCCAGCAGCTTAGATAGGAACACTGAAGCTTTCTTT. Translated: CASSLDRNTEAFF. Variable domain in full (rest from reference TRBV7-2 and TRBJ1-1): GAGVSQSPSNKVTEKGKDVELRCDPISGHTALYWYRQSLGQGLEFLIYFQGNSAPDKSGLPSDRFSAERTGGSVSTLTIQRTQQEDSAVYLCASSLDRNTEAFFGQGTRLTVV.

In regard to this clonotype: A junction boundary mismatches the germline segment, possibly from a read error. This chain links TRBV6-5 with TRBJ1-6, with D unresolved. Germline V gene lookup returns CDR1 MNHEY and CDR2 SVGAGI. The length of the CDR3 is 14 residues. The CDR3 loop is CVSTPSSYNSPLHF. CDR3 nucleotides: TGTGTCAGCACACCGAGCTCCTATAATTCACCCCTCCACTTT.

This chain uses TRBV29-1 with TRBJ2-1; D is perhaps TRBD1 (6 bases). Germline V gene data show CDR1 as SQVTM and CDR2 as ANQGSEA. Trimming took off 4 bases at V and 5 bases at J, with 12 bases between the two ends. The CDR3 totals 13 residues. CDR3 sequence: CSVVRGFHNEQFF. The CDR3 DNA reads as TGCAGCGTTGTCAGGGGATTCCACAATGAGCAGTTCTTC.

Concerning this clonotype: One end of the junction fails to match germline, which may point to a read error. The chain recombines TRBV6-1 with TRBJ2-5; possibly TRBD1 for D (6 bases). The length of the CDR3 is 13 residues. Germline-derived CDR1 and CDR2 are MNHNS and SASEGT. The CDR3 here is CAGRRGQQETQYF. The CDR3 DNA reads TGTGCCGGCAGGAGAGGACAGCAAGAGACCCAGTACTTC.

The chain carries TRBV5-1 and TRBJ2-5, with a tentative D call TRBD2 (6 bases). The V end was cut by 4 bases, the J end by 1 base, with 14 bases between. The CDR3 has 15 residues. The germline V gene has CDR1 SGHRS and CDR2 YFSETQ. The CDR3 DNA reads as TGCGCCAGCAGCCCCGGAATAGCGGTCCAAGAGACCCAGTACTTC. Protein: CASSPGIAVQETQYF.

CDR3 loop: CASSSGLAPYEQYF. CDR3 nucleotides: TGCGCCAGCAGCTCGGGGCTAGCGCCCTACGAGCAGTACTTC. This chain joins TRBV5-1 and TRBJ2-7; perhaps TRBD2 as D (6 bases). Germline loops: CDR1 SGHRS, CDR2 YFSETQ. V was trimmed by 3 bases and J by 2 bases, leaving 12 bases between them. The CDR3 spans 14 residues.

A few counts support this clonotype. The chain is built from TRBV7-8 and TRBJ2-3; perhaps TRBD1 as D (9 bases). The germline V gene encodes CDR1 SGHVS and CDR2 FQNEAQ. The CDR3 is 17 amino acids. V gave up 4 bases and J gave up 3 bases, with 20 bases separating them. The CDR3 DNA reads as TGTGCCAGCAGCTCCACGGGGGGGACAGGGAGGACAGATACGCAGTATTTT. It codes for CASSSTGGTGRTDTQYF. Combining the CDR3 with reference TRBV7-8 and TRBJ2-3 gives the whole variable domain GAGVSQSPRYKVAKRGQDVALRCDPISGHVSLFWYQQALGQGPEFLTYFQNEAQLDKSGLPSDRFFAERPEGSVSTLKIQRTQQEDSAVYLCASSSTGGTGRTDTQYFGPGTRLTVL.

This clonotype was seen a few times. The chain recombines TRBV7-9 with TRBJ1-4; D is uncertain. The CDR3 runs to 12 residues. From germline, CDR1 is SEHNR and CDR2 FQNEAQ (reference sequence). Trimming left V 6 bases short and J 12 bases short, with 14 bases between. CDR3 nucleotides: TGTGCCAGCAGTCTCACCCGGGAGGAACTGTTTTTT. This encodes CASSLTREELFF.

This sequence joins TRBV5-1 and TRBJ2-3; D remains ambiguous. Germline CDR1 SGHRS, CDR2 YFSETQ. V lost 4 bases and J 3 bases, leaving 9 bases between the germline ends. CDR3 length: 13 amino acids. The DNA for the CDR3 is TGCGCCAGCAGCGGCTTAACGACAGATACGCAGTATTTT. The encoded protein is CASSGLTTDTQYF.

This clonotype was detected only a few times. The chain recombines TRBV27 with TRBJ2-7; 11 nucleotides match TRBD2. Germline V gene lookup returns CDR1 MNHEY and CDR2 SMNVEV (reference sequence). The length of the CDR3 is 14 residues. V lost 6 bases to trimming and J lost 7 bases; unmatched junction nucleotides: 8. The CDR3 is CASRVAGGPREQYF. CDR3 in DNA: TGTGCCAGCAGGGTAGCGGGAGGGCCGAGGGAGCAGTACTTC.

This clonotype was counted only a few times. The chain recombines TRBV20-1 with TRBJ2-1; D unresolved. The germline gives CDR1 DFQATT, CDR2 SNEGSKA (reference sequence). V was shortened by 5 bases and J by 6 bases, with 11 bases between the two germline ends. CDR3 size: 12 residues. The CDR3 region has the DNA TGCAGTGCTGGCGAGACATTCAATGAGCAGTTCTTC. It translates to CSAGETFNEQFF.

For this clonotype: One end of the junction is discordant with germline, which a read error may explain. In DNA form, the CDR3 reads TGTGCCAACAGTTACCTCCTGACTAGCGGAATGTACAATGAGCAGTTCTTC. Protein: CANSYLLTSGMYNEQFF. The chain uses TRBV6-6 and TRBJ2-1; 9 bases map to TRBD2. CDR1 and CDR2 from the germline V gene are MNHNY and SVGAGI (reference sequence). The CDR3 totals 17 residues.

The chain joins TRBV11-2 to TRBJ2-7; D may match TRBD1 or TRBD2 (5 bases each). Germline V gives CDR1 SGHAT, CDR2 FQNNGV. This CDR3 region has 14 residues. Trimming removed 1 base from V and 7 bases from J, with 14 bases in between. CDR3 protein: CASSLVGTKWEQYF. As DNA, the CDR3 is TGTGCCAGCAGCTTAGTTGGGACCAAATGGGAGCAGTACTTC.

The chain is built from TRBV4-2 and TRBJ1-4; D call uncertain. Looked up from germline, CDR1 is LGHNA and CDR2 is YNFKEQ. CDR3 size: 15 residues. The ends were cut back, 0 bases at V and 8 bases at J, with 13 bases in the middle. CDR3 nucleotides: TGTGCCAGCAGCCAAGAAGGCCAGGCGGGCGAAAAACTGTTTTTT. This encodes CASSQEGQAGEKLFF.

The chain links TRBV5-6 to TRBJ1-1; D call uncertain. The CDR3 sequence is 13 residues long. V gave up 1 base and J gave up 1 base, with 5 bases separating them. The germline V gene encodes CDR1 SGHDT and CDR2 YYEEEE. DNA of the CDR3: TGTGCCAGCAGCTTGAATGAGAACACTGAAGCTTTCTTT. Encoded protein: CASSLNENTEAFF.

The rearrangement joins TRBV3-1 to TRBJ2-2; 9 bases are shared with TRBD2. Losses at the gene ends were 4 bases for V and 0 bases for J; bases not matched to a gene: 6. The CDR3 is 17 residues long. In germline, CDR1 is LGHDT, CDR2 YNNKEL (reference sequence). CDR3 sequence reads: CASSPSGLAANTGELFF. CDR3 coding DNA: TGTGCCAGCAGCCCTTCGGGACTAGCTGCGAACACCGGGGAGCTGTTTTTT.